The rows below give T cell receptor beta chains drawn from one sample of a study of cytomegalovirus exposure and HLA in healthy donors. The protocol was immunoSEQ multiplex PCR, while the TCRdb copy is restricted to in-frame clones and leaves out a portion. The repertoire consists of approximately 110,000 clones, with approximately 80% occurring once and the leading ten covering approximately 5.1%. The specimen sequenced was PBMCs. These receptors originate from a female donor in good health and CMV-seropositive. Each CDR3 is given with its conserved first and last residue. Each record gives: V gene, J gene, clone size, D gene, CDR3 DNA, CDR3 protein. The D gene is left open where the match is weak. Clone size is not always given. Where it is, it says once, few, many or a class for expanded clones.

>TRBV6-1|TRBJ2-1|once|TRBD1
TGTGCCAGCAGCGATGGGACAGCCTTCCCCTTCTTC
CASSDGTAFPFF
>TRBV5-1|TRBJ1-2|NA|TRBD1
TGCGCCAGCAGCCTGGACAGGGGTGTAACTGGCTACACCTTC
CASSLDRGVTGYTF
>TRBV11-1|TRBJ2-2|once|TRBD2
TGTGCCAGCGGTCTGGCGGGAGCCCCCGAGCTGTTTTTT
CASGLAGAPELFF
>TRBV6-6|TRBJ2-1|NA|TRBD2
TGTGCCAGCAGAAACCCGGGGGGCAATGAGCAGTTCTTC
CASRNPGGNEQFF
>TRBV11-2|TRBJ1-1|NA|TRBD1
TGTGCCAGCAGCCTGAACAGGGGTGGGGACACTGAAGCTTTCTTT
CASSLNRGGDTEAFF
>TRBV15|TRBJ2-5|NA|NA
TGTGCCACCAGTGACGGGGGGCACGAGACCCAGTACTTC
CATSDGGHETQYF
>TRBV28|TRBJ1-2|NA|TRBD1
TGTGCCAGCACACCCTACAGGGGGCGCGGCTATGGCTACACCTTC
CASTPYRGRGYGYTF
>TRBV2|TRBJ1-1|NA|NA
TGTGCCAGCCTGGGGACACCTCCGAACACTGAAGCTTTCTTT
CASLGTPPNTEAFF
>TRBV28|TRBJ2-7|NA|NA
TGTGCCAGCAGTTTCTTTGCAGGGGGGTACGAGCAGTACTTC
CASSFFAGGYEQYF
>TRBV7-2|TRBJ1-5|few|NA
TGTGCCAGCAGCCTGAGGGGGAATAGCAATCAGCCCCAGCATTTT
CASSLRGNSNQPQHF
>TRBV27|TRBJ1-2|NA|TRBD1
TGTGCCAGCAGTTGGGGGGTCTACAGGGGGCATGGTGGCTACACCTTC
CASSWGVYRGHGGYTF
>TRBV7-2|TRBJ1-1|NA|NA
TGTGCCAGCAGGGCGTCGGGGGGATACACTGAAGCTTTCTTT
CASRASGGYTEAFF
>TRBV7-6|TRBJ2-1|NA|NA
TGTGCCAGCAGCTTAGGTTGGACAGAGAGCTACAATGAGCAGTTCTTC
CASSLGWTESYNEQFF
>TRBV25-1|TRBJ1-5|NA|NA
TGTGCCAGCAGAGAGACAGGTCATGATCAGCCCCAGCATTTT
CASRETGHDQPQHF
>TRBV11-3|TRBJ2-3|NA|TRBD1
TGTGCCAGCAGCTTAGGGGGACAGTATTCGCTCACAGATACGCAGTATTTT
CASSLGGQYSLTDTQYF
>TRBV6-5|TRBJ1-5|once|NA
TGTGCCAGCAGCCCTCCCCAGGGTCAGCCCCAGCATTTT
CASSPPQGQPQHF
>TRBV28|TRBJ2-7|NA|TRBD2
TGTGCCAGCAGTTCACGCCTTACTAGCGGGAACTCCTACGAGCAGTACTTC
CASSSRLTSGNSYEQYF
>TRBV5-1|TRBJ2-7|NA|TRBD2
TGCGCCAGCAGCTTGGGGGGTAGCGGGTCCTACGAGCAGTACTTC
CASSLGGSGSYEQYF
>TRBV6-5|TRBJ2-1|NA|TRBD2
TGTGCCAGCAGCCGCACTAGCGGGGGGGTCAATGAGCAGTTCTTC
CASSRTSGGVNEQFF
>TRBV6-5|TRBJ2-2|NA|NA
TGTGCCAGCAGTTACGCGTCGAACACCGGGGAGCTGTTTTTT
CASSYASNTGELFF